This is a list of T cell receptor beta chains from one sample in a study of cytomegalovirus exposure and HLA in healthy donors. TCRdb keeps only in-frame clones here, not all; method: immunoSEQ multiplex PCR. The sample includes about 150,000 clones, around 83% of them seen just once. The material sequenced was PBMCs. Receptors originate from a human donor in good health. CDR3s include the opening cysteine and the closing phenylalanine or tryptophan. A D gene is named only where the DNA matches it firmly. Clone size appears in some rows only: once, few, many, or a class for an expanded clone.

.,TRBJ1-1,once,TRBV27,CASSFGEGYTEAFF,TGTGCCAGCAGTTTCGGGGAGGGGTACACTGAAGCTTTCTTT
.,TRBJ2-5,.,TRBV11-2,CASSARGTSAETQYF,TGTGCCAGCAGCGCAAGGGGGACCTCGGCGGAGACCCAGTACTTC
.,TRBJ1-1,.,TRBV6-5,CASSYSNRLNTEAFF,TGTGCCAGCAGTTACTCGAACAGATTGAACACTGAAGCTTTCTTT
TRBD1,TRBJ1-1,.,TRBV10-3,CAIQDRGDTEAFF,TGTGCCATCCAGGACAGGGGGGACACTGAAGCTTTCTTT
.,TRBJ1-4,.,TRBV15,CATSRPTPGLPEKLFF,TGTGCCACCAGCAGACCAACCCCGGGACTCCCGGAAAAACTGTTTTTT
TRBD2,TRBJ2-1,once,TRBV2,CASRWGGGYNEQFF,TGTGCCAGCAGGTGGGGCGGGGGGTACAATGAGCAGTTCTTC
TRBD2,TRBJ2-1,.,TRBV5-1,CASSLSTGGYNEQFF,TGCGCCAGCAGCTTGAGTACGGGAGGGTACAATGAGCAGTTCTTC
.,TRBJ2-5,few,TRBV1,CTSSRRNETQYF,TGCACCAGCAGCCGGAGGAATGAGACCCAGTACTTC
.,TRBJ2-6,.,TRBV2,CASRPTGIRANVLTF,TGTGCCAGCAGACCCACAGGGATTCGGGCCAACGTCCTGACTTTC
.,TRBJ2-3,.,TRBV11-2,CASSLEGRASTDTQYF,TGTGCCAGCAGCTTAGAAGGGCGGGCTAGCACAGATACGCAGTATTTT
.,TRBJ1-6,.,TRBV4-1,CASSSGSPLHF,TGCGCCAGCAGCTCCGGGTCACCCCTCCACTTT
.,TRBJ1-2,.,TRBV4-3,CASSQVQNYGYTF,TGCGCCAGCAGCCAGGTGCAGAACTATGGCTACACCTTC
.,TRBJ1-5,.,TRBV7-7,CASSLHAGQPQHF,TGTGCTAGCAGCCTCCACGCAGGGCAGCCCCAGCATTTT
.,TRBJ1-1,once,TRBV7-2,CASSLRGFLNTEAFF,TGTGCCAGCAGCTTACGGGGGTTTTTGAACACTGAAGCTTTCTTT
.,TRBJ1-1,.,TRBV27,CASGTPGLNTEAFF,TGTGCCAGCGGAACCCCGGGACTCAACACTGAAGCTTTCTTT
.,TRBJ1-3,.,TRBV14,CASSQTVSGNTIYF,TGTGCCAGCAGCCAAACAGTCTCTGGAAACACCATATATTTT
TRBD2,TRBJ2-5,.,TRBV5-1,CASSSELAETQYF,TGCGCCAGCAGCTCAGAACTAGCGGAGACCCAGTACTTC
TRBD1,TRBJ1-6,.,TRBV27,CASSLFTGGVYSPLHF,TGTGCCAGCAGTTTATTTACAGGGGGCGTATATTCACCCCTCCACTTT
TRBD1,TRBJ1-1,.,TRBV4-1,CASSRSRDRNTEAFF,TGCGCCAGCAGCCGATCGAGGGACAGGAACACTGAAGCTTTCTTT
.,TRBJ2-1,.,TRBV5-4,CASSSDYGNEQFF,TGTGCCAGCAGCTCGGACTATGGAAATGAGCAGTTCTTC
.,TRBJ2-7,.,TRBV18,CASSPQSLGFDEQYF,TGTGCCAGCTCACCACAATCACTAGGTTTTGACGAGCAGTACTTC
.,TRBJ2-5,once,TRBV19,CASSIGAEETQYF,TGTGCCAGTAGTATAGGGGCAGAAGAGACCCAGTACTTC
.,TRBJ1-5,once,TRBV28,CASSLRQGRNQPQHF,TGTGCCAGCAGTCTCCGGCAGGGGCGGAATCAGCCCCAGCATTTT
.,TRBJ1-5,.,TRBV5-6,CASSLFSWGDNQPQHF,TGTGCCAGCAGCTTGTTTTCGTGGGGGGACAATCAGCCCCAGCATTTT
.,TRBJ1-2,.,TRBV2,CASGQQGGPNYGYTF,TGTGCCAGCGGACAACAGGGCGGGCCTAACTATGGCTACACCTTC
TRBD2,TRBJ2-1,.,TRBV5-1,CATSRDYLYNEQFF,TGCGCCACCTCCCGGGACTACCTTTACAATGAGCAGTTCTTC
TRBD1,TRBJ1-4,.,TRBV6-6,CAGRQGAATNEKLFF,TGTGCCGGAAGACAGGGGGCTGCAACTAATGAAAAACTGTTTTTT
TRBD2,TRBJ2-1,.,TRBV11-2,CASSWSGSSRGEQFF,TGTGCCAGCAGCTGGAGCGGGAGCAGTCGCGGTGAGCAGTTCTTC
.,TRBJ1-1,.,TRBV18,CASSPAKGHGAFF,TGTGCCAGCTCACCAGCGAAAGGACACGGCGCTTTCTTT
.,TRBJ1-4,.,TRBV5-5,CASSFRQYNEKLFF,TGTGCCAGCAGCTTCCGCCAGTATAATGAAAAACTGTTTTTT
.,TRBJ2-2,.,TRBV25-1,CASSAGGMDAGELFF,TGTGCCAGCAGTGCAGGGGGGATGGATGCCGGGGAGCTGTTTTTT
TRBD1,TRBJ1-1,.,TRBV2,CASRKFTTGEFNAEAFF,TGTGCCAGCAGAAAATTCACTACAGGGGAGTTTAACGCTGAAGCTTTCTTT
.,TRBJ2-5,.,TRBV19,CASSITALGDQETQYF,TGTGCCAGTAGTATAACTGCCTTAGGGGACCAAGAGACCCAGTACTTC
.,TRBJ1-1,.,TRBV15,CATSRAYTLNTEAFF,TGTGCCACCAGCAGAGCTTACACCCTGAACACTGAAGCTTTCTTT
.,TRBJ2-7,.,TRBV11-2,CASSLGGRGGYEQYF,TGTGCCAGCAGCTTAGGAGGCAGGGGTGGCTACGAGCAGTACTTC
.,TRBJ1-2,.,TRBV10-3,CAIYSPTGYGYTF,TGTGCCATCTACAGCCCGACAGGCTATGGCTACACCTTC
.,TRBJ2-2,.,TRBV5-6,CASSFVDFRNTGELFF,TGTGCCAGCAGCTTTGTGGACTTTCGGAACACCGGGGAGCTGTTTTTT
.,TRBJ2-3,.,TRBV6-6,CASSYQGETSTDTQYF,TGTGCCAGCAGTTACCAAGGGGAAACTAGCACAGATACGCAGTATTTT
TRBD1,TRBJ1-1,.,TRBV6-6,CASSYQGAGNTEAFF,TGTGCCAGCAGTTACCAGGGGGCTGGTAACACTGAAGCTTTCTTT
TRBD1,TRBJ1-4,few,TRBV9,CASRVPGGVGDEKLFF,TGTGCCAGCAGGGTTCCAGGGGGCGTGGGTGATGAAAAACTGTTTTTT
.,TRBJ2-7,.,TRBV6-1,CASSGTVSSYEQYF,TGTGCCAGCAGTGGGACAGTTTCCTCCTACGAGCAGTACTTC
.,TRBJ1-2,.,TRBV5-1,CASSLVAGARGYTF,TGCGCCAGCAGCTTGGTCGCAGGTGCCAGGGGCTACACCTTC
.,TRBJ2-7,.,TRBV15,CATSRSGVTYEQYF,TGTGCCACCAGCAGATCCGGGGTAACCTACGAGCAGTACTTC
.,TRBJ2-1,few,TRBV18,CASSPGTGFNEQFF,TGTGCCAGCTCACCAGGGACTGGGTTCAATGAGCAGTTCTTC
.,TRBJ1-3,.,TRBV28,CASSFSFPRSGNTIYF,TGTGCCAGCAGTTTCAGTTTCCCTCGCTCTGGAAACACCATATATTTT
.,TRBJ1-1,.,TRBV5-6,CASSLARMNTEAFF,TGTGCCAGCAGCTTGGCCAGGATGAACACTGAAGCTTTCTTT
.,TRBJ1-1,.,TRBV27,CASSLDTLNTEAFF,TGTGCCAGCAGTTTAGACACCCTGAACACTGAAGCTTTCTTT
.,TRBJ2-1,.,TRBV5-1,CASSLGQYNEQFF,TGCGCCAGCAGCTTGGGACAGTACAATGAGCAGTTCTTC
.,TRBJ1-1,few,TRBV6-1,CASNLQENTEAFF,TGTGCCAGTAATTTACAGGAGAACACTGAAGCTTTCTTT
TRBD1,TRBJ1-6,.,TRBV15,CATKFDRDDSPLHF,TGTGCCACAAAATTCGACAGGGATGATTCACCCCTCCACTTT
.,TRBJ1-4,.,TRBV2,CASSDPGVEKLFF,TGTGCCAGCAGTGACCCGGGAGTTGAAAAACTGTTTTTT
.,TRBJ1-4,.,TRBV7-9,CASSFTGNEKLFF,TGTGCCAGCAGCTTTACAGGGAATGAAAAACTGTTTTTT
.,TRBJ1-5,.,TRBV10-2,CASSDGGRGFNQPQHF,TGCGCCAGCAGTGACGGTGGGAGGGGGTTCAATCAGCCCCAGCATTTT
TRBD2,TRBJ2-1,.,TRBV5-1,CASSWPTSGDDNEQFF,TGCGCCAGCAGCTGGCCGACTAGCGGAGACGACAATGAGCAGTTCTTC